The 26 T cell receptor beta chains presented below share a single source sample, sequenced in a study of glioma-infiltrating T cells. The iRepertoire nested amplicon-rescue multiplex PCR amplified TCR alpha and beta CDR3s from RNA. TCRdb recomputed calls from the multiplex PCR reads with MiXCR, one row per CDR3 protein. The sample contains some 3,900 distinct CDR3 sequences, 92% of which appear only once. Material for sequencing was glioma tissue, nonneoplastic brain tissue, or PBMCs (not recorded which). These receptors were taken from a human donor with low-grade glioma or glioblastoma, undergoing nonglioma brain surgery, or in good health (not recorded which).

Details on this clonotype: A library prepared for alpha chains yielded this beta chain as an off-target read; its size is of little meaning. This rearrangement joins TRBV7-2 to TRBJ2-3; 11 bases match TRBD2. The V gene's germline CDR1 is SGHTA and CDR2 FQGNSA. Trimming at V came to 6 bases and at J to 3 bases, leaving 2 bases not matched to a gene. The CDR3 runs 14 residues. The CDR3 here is CASSPSGRTDTQYF. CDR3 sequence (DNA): TGTGCCAGCAGTCCTAGCGGGAGGACAGATACGCAGTATTTT.

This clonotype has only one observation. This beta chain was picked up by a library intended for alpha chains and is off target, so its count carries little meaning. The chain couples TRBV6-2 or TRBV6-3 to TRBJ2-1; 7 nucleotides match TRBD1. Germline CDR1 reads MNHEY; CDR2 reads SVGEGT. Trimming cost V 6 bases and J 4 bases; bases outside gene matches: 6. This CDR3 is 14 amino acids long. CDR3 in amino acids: CASRPGTAYNEQFF. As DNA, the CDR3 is TGTGCCAGCAGGCCGGGGACAGCTTACAATGAGCAGTTCTTC.

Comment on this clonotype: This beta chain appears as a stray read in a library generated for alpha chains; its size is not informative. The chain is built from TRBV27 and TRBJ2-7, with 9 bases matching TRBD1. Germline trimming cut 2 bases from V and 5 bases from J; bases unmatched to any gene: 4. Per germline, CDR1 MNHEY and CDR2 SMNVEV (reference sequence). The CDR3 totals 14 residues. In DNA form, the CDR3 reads TGTGCCAGCAGTTTAGGGGACAGGGTACACGAGCAGTACGTC. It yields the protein CASSLGDRVHEQYV.

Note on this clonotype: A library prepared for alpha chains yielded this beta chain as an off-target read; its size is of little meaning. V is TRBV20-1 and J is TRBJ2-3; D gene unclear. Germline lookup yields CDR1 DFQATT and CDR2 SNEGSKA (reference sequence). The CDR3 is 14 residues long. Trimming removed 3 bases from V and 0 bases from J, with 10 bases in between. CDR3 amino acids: CSASRSPSTDTQYF. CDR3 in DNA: TGCAGTGCTAGCCGGTCCCCCAGCACAGATACGCAGTATTTT.

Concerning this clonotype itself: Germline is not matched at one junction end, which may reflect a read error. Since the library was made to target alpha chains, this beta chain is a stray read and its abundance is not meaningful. The chain's CDR3 is CASSLSYNQPQHF. The CDR3 nucleotides read TGCGCCAGCAGCCTTAGCTACAATCAGCCCCAGCATTTC. The chain combines TRBV4-1 with TRBJ1-5; no clear D. The germline gives CDR1 MGHRA, CDR2 YSYEKL. The length of the CDR3 is 13 residues.

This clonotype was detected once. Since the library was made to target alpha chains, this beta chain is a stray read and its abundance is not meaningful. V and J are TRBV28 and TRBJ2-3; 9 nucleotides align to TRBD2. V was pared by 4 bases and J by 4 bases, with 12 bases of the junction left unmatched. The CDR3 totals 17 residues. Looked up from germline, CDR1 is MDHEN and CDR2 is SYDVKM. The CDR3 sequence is CASSSHIQREVSDTQYF. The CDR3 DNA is TGTGCCAGCAGTTCGCATATCCAGCGGGAGGTATCAGATACGCAGTATTTT.

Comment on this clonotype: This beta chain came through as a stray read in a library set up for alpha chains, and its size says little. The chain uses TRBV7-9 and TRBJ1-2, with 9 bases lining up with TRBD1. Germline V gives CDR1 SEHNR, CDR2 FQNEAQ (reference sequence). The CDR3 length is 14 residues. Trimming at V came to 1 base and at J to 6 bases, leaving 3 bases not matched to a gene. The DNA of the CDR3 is TGTGCCAGCAGCTTAGGGGGACAGGGCAATGGCTACACCTTC. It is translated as CASSLGGQGNGYTF.

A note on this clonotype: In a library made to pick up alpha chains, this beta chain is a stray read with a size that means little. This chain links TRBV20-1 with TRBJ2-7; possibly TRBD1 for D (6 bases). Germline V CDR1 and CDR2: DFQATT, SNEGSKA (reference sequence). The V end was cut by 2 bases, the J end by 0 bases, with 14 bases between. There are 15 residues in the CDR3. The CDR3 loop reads CSARNAGDSSYEQYF. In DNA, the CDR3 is TGCAGTGCTAGAAATGCAGGGGATAGCTCCTACGAGCAGTACTTC.

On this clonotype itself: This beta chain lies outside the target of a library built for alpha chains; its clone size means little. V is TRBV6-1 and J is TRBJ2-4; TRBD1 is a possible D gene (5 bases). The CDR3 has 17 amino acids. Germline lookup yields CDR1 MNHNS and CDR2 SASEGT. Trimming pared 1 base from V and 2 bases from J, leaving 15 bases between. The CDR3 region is CASSEGSAGLPKNIQYF. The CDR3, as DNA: TGTGCCAGCAGTGAAGGATCGGCAGGGCTCCCCAAAAACATTCAGTACTTC.

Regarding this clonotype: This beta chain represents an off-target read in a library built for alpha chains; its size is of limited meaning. The CDR3 DNA is TGTGCCAGCAGTTTGGGGGCCTCCTACGAGCAGTACTTC. It is translated as CASSLGASYEQYF. This rearrangement joins TRBV6-6 to TRBJ2-7, with D maybe TRBD1 (6 bases). V shed 4 bases and J shed 0 bases, with 7 bases lying between them. The CDR3 length is 13 residues. In germline, CDR1 is MNHNY, CDR2 SVGAGI (reference sequence).

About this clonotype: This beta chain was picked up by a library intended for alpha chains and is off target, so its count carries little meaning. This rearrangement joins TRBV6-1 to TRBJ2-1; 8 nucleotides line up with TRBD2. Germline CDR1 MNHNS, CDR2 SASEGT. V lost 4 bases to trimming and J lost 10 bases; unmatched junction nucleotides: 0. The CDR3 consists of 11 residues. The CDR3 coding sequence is TGTGCCAGCAGTGGGACTAGCGAGCAGTTCTTC. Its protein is CASSGTSEQFF.

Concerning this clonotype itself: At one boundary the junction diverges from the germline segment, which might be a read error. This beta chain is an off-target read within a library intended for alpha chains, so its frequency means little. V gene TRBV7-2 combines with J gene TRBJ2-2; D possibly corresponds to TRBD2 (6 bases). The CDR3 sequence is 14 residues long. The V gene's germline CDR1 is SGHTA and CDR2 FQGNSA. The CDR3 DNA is TGTGCCAGCAGCTTAGGGGCGGGGACCGGGGAGCTGTTTTTC. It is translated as CASSLGAGTGELFF.

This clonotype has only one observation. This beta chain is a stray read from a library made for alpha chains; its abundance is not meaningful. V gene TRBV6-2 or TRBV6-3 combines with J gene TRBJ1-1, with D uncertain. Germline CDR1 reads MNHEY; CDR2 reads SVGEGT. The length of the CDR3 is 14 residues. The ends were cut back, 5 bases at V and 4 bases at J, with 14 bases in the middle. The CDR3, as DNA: TGTGCCAGCAGTCGCTCTAGGCCCGGCACTGAAGCTTTCTTT. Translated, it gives CASSRSRPGTEAFF.

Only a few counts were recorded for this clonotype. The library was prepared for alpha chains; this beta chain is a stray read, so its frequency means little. In DNA form, the CDR3 reads TGCAGTGCAGACAGGGTCGCCACTGAAGCTTTCTTT. This gives the protein CSADRVATEAFF. V and J are TRBV20-1 and TRBJ1-1, with 7 bases lining up with TRBD1. V lost 6 bases to trimming and J lost 4 bases; unmatched junction nucleotides: 5. Looked up from germline, CDR1 is DFQATT and CDR2 is SNEGSKA (reference sequence). There are 12 residues in the CDR3.

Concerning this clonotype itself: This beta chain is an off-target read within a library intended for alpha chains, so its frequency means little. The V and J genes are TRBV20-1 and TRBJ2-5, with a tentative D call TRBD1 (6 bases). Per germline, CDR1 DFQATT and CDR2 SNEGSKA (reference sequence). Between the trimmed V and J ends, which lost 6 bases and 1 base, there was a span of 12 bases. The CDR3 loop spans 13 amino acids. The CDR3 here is CSAVMTGQETQYF. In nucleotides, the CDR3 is TGCAGTGCCGTGATGACAGGCCAAGAGACCCAGTACTTC.

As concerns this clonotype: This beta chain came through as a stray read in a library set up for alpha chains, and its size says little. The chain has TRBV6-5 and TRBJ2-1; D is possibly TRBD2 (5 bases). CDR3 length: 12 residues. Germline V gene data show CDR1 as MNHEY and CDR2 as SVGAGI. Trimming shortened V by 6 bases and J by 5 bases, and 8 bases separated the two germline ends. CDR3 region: CASRDSHNEQFF. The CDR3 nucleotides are TGTGCCAGCAGGGACTCTCACAATGAGCAGTTCTTC.

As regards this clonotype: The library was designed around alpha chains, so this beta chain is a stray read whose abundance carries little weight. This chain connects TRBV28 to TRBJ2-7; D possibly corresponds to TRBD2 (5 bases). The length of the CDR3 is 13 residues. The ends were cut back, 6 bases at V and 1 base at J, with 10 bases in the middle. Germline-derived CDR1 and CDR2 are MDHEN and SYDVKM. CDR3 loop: CASSRGSSYEQYV. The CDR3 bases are TGTGCCAGCAGCCGTGGGAGTTCCTACGAGCAGTACGTC.

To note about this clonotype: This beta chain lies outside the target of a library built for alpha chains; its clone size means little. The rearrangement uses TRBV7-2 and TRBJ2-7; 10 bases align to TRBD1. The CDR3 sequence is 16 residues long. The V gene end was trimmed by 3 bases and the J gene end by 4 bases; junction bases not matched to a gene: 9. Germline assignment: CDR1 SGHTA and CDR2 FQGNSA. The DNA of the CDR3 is TGTGCCAGCAGCTTTGTATCGGGACAGGGGCAATACGAGCAGTACTTC. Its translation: CASSFVSGQGQYEQYF.

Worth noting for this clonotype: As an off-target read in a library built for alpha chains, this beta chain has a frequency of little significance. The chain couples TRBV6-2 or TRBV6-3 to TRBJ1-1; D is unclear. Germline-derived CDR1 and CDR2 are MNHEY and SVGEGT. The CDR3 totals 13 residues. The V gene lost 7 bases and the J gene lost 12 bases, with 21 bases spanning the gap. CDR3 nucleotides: TGTGCCAGCACCGTCGTGAAAAGCCAAGAAACTTTCTTT. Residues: CASTVVKSQETFF.

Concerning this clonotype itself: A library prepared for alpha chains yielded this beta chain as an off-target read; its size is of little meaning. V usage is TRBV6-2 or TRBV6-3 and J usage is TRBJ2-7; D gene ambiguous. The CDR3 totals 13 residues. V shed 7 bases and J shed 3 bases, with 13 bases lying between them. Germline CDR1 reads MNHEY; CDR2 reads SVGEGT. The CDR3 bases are TGTGCCAGCACCTTGGGCCTCCGCTACGAGCAGTACTTC. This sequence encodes CASTLGLRYEQYF.

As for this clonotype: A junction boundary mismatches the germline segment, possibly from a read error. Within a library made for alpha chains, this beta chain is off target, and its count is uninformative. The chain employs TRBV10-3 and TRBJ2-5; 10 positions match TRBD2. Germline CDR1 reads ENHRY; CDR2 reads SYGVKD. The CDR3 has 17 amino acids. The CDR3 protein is CASSYGLAGELGETQYF. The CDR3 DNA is TGTGCCAGCAGTTACGGTCTAGCGGGAGAATTAGGAGAGACCCAGTACTTC.

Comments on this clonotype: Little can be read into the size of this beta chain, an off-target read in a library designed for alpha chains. Here the CDR3 DNA reads TGTGCCAGCAGCTTGGGCGCCGACGGATCCTCCTACGAGCAGTACTTC. Residues: CASSLGADGSSYEQYF. V usage is TRBV7-2 and J usage is TRBJ2-7, with no clear D. CDR1 and CDR2 from the germline V gene are SGHTA and FQGNSA. The ends were cut back, 3 bases at V and 0 bases at J, with 15 bases in the middle. The CDR3 is 16 residues long.

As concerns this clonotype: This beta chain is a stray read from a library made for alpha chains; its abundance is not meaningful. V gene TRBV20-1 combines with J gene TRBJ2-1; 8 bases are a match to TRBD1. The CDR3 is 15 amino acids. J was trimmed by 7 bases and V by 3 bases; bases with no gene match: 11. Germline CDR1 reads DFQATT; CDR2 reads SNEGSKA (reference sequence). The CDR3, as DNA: TGCAGTGCTAGGAAGGACTGGGACAGGATGAATGAGCAGTTCTTC. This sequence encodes CSARKDWDRMNEQFF.

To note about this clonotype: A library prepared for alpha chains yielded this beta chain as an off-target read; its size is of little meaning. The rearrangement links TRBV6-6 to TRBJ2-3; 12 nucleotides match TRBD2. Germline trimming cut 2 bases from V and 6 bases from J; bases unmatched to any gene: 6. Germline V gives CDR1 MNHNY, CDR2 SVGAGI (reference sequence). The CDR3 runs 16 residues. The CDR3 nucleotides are TGTGCCAGCAGTTACCTACTAGCGGGAGGTCGCGATACGCAGTATTTT. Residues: CASSYLLAGGRDTQYF.

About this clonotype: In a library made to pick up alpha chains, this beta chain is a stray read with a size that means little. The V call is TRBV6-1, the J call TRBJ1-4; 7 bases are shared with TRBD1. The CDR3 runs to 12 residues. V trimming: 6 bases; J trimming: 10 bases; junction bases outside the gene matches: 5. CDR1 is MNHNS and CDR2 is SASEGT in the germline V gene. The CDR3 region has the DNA TGTGCCAGCAGAATACAGGGGCGAAAACTGTTTTTT. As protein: CASRIQGRKLFF.

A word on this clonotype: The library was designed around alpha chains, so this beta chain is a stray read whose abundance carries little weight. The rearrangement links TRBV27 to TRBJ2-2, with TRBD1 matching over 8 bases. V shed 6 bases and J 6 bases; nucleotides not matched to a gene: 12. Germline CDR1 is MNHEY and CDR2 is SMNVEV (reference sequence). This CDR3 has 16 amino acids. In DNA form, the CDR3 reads TGTGCCAGCAGCCGATCGGGACAGGTGACCCCCGGGGAGCTGTTTTTT. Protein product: CASSRSGQVTPGELFF.